This TCR beta chain was documented in a study of radiotherapy plus CTLA-4 blockade in lung cancer. Whole-study context: Objective responses arose in 15% to 20% of patients, and 25% to 40% experienced disease control. Study observations and caveats: Alongside interferon-beta, early blood T cell clone dynamics were reportedly the best predictor of response. Tumor-derived TCR clones expanded in blood after radiotherapy plus ipilimumab.

Generated by immunoSEQ multiplex PCR, the TCRdb table keeps only in-frame clones and is missing some. The sample includes about 64,000 clones, about 70% seen only once; the top ten take about 8%. With respect to this clone: Its antigen is currently unknown.

Focal radiation and CTLA-4 blockade (ipilimumab) were tested in chemo-refractory metastatic non-small-cell lung cancer patients. The V gene's germline CDR1 is MNHNY and CDR2 SVGAGI (reference sequence). This CDR3 has 14 amino acids. The trim removed 6 bases at V and 2 bases at J, leaving 6 bases unmatched. The V call is TRBV6-6, the J call TRBJ2-7, with 8 bases matching TRBD1. The sample consisted of peripheral blood, taken from a patient treated with radiotherapy plus ipilimumab. The sequence was collected from a human donor with non-small cell lung cancer whose response to radiotherapy plus ipilimumab could not be evaluated. CDR3 bases: TGTGCCAGCAGCCGGGACAGGAACCCCTACGAGCAGTACTTC. It translates to CASSRDRNPYEQYF.